This is a list of T cell receptor beta chains from one sample in a study of cytomegalovirus exposure and HLA in healthy donors. Repertoires were generated with immunoSEQ multiplex PCR, while TCRdb's copy carries only in-frame clones and drops some. The table records 95,000 to 120,000 clones, roughly 70% of them present only once. The sequenced sample was PBMCs. The receptors come from a man aged 18 to 30 in good health and CMV-seropositive. CDR3s include the opening cysteine and the closing phenylalanine or tryptophan. The D gene is left open where the match is weak. Clone size is given for some rows only: seen once, a few or many times, or a class if the clone is expanded.

size	J	D	V	DNA	CDR3
.	TRBJ2-3	TRBD2	TRBV5-1	TGCGCCAGCAGCTTGTGGAGCGGGGGAGAACGAGATACGCAGTATTTT	CASSLWSGGERDTQYF
.	TRBJ1-2	TRBD1	TRBV6-6	TGTGCCAGCAGTTATGGACAGGACTATGGCTACACCTTC	CASSYGQDYGYTF
.	TRBJ2-3	TRBD2	TRBV9	TGTGCCAGCAGCGTATTGACTAGCGGGGGCCATCAGTATTTT	CASSVLTSGGHQYF
.	TRBJ2-7	TRBD1	TRBV4-2	TGTGCCAGCAGCCAATCCCACGGGACAGTCCCGTACTTC	CASSQSHGTVPYF
few	TRBJ2-1	.	TRBV5-1	TGCGCCAGCAGCTTGGGTAGCGGCGACGTTGGTGATGAGCAGTTCTTC	CASSLGSGDVGDEQFF
.	TRBJ2-5	.	TRBV11-2	TGTGCCAGCAGCCCCGATGCCCGCCAGGAGACCCAGTACTTC	CASSPDARQETQYF
.	TRBJ1-2	TRBD1	TRBV7-9	TGTGCCAGCAGCTTGGGGACAGGGGACTATGGCTACACCTTC	CASSLGTGDYGYTF
few	TRBJ2-1	.	TRBV11-3	TGTGCCAGCAGCTTACAGGGTCTTGGGGACAATGAGCAGTTCTTC	CASSLQGLGDNEQFF
.	TRBJ1-1	.	TRBV7-2	TGTGCCAGCAGCCCCTGGCAGGGTGAGACTGAAGCTTTCTTT	CASSPWQGETEAFF
.	TRBJ1-2	TRBD1	TRBV27	TGTGCCAGCAGGAGGGGACAGGGCACCTCCGGCTACACCTTC	CASRRGQGTSGYTF
few	TRBJ2-3	.	TRBV10-3	TGTGCCATCAGTGGAGCCAGCACAGATACGCAGTATTTT	CAISGASTDTQYF
.	TRBJ1-2	TRBD1	TRBV5-4	TGTGCCAGCAGCCCAAGGACAGGAAACTATGGCTACACCTTC	CASSPRTGNYGYTF
few	TRBJ2-3	.	TRBV19	TGTGCCAGTAGACAGGCCCTCACAGATACGCAGTATTTT	CASRQALTDTQYF
.	TRBJ1-6	TRBD1	TRBV6-5	TGTGCCAGCAGTTCCGGGGACAGGCAAAATTCACCCCTCCACTTT	CASSSGDRQNSPLHF
.	TRBJ1-1	.	TRBV11-2	TGTGCCAGCAGCTTAGCTGACAGGTTGAACACTGAAGCTTTCTTT	CASSLADRLNTEAFF
.	TRBJ1-2	TRBD1	TRBV28	TGTGCCAGCAACAGTTTCCTTGACAGGGGCCATACCAACTATGGCTACACCTTC	CASNSFLDRGHTNYGYTF
.	TRBJ1-2	.	TRBV28	TGTGCCAGCAGTTTAATCGGGTATGGCTACACCTTC	CASSLIGYGYTF
.	TRBJ2-7	.	TRBV2	TGTGCCAGCAGTCAACTCTACAGGCCGAACTACGAGCAGTACTTC	CASSQLYRPNYEQYF
few	TRBJ1-2	.	TRBV25-1	TGTGCCAGCAGCATGGCAGGGGTTGCTAACTATGGCTACACCTTC	CASSMAGVANYGYTF
.	TRBJ2-5	.	TRBV19	TGTGCCAGTAGTTCAGCGGGACAACCCTGGGAGACCCAGTACTTC	CASSSAGQPWETQYF
once	TRBJ1-3	.	TRBV28	TGTGCCAGCAGTAGGGGCTACGCTGGAAACACCATATATTTT	CASSRGYAGNTIYF
.	TRBJ2-3	TRBD2	TRBV9	TGTGCCAGCAGCGTAGCTACGGGGGGGGCGGATACGCAGTATTTT	CASSVATGGADTQYF
.	TRBJ2-1	TRBD2	TRBV18	TGTGCCAGCTCACCAGTACCGCGGGGGAGCTCCTACAATGAGCAGTTCTTC	CASSPVPRGSSYNEQFF
.	TRBJ1-1	.	TRBV6-1	TGTGCCAGCAGTGAAAGGAGTACATTCGAAGCTTTCTTT	CASSERSTFEAFF
once	TRBJ1-4	.	TRBV2	TGTGCCAGCAGTGAAGTGGGGGGGGAACTGTTTTTT	CASSEVGGELFF
once	TRBJ1-5	.	TRBV6-6	TGTGCCAGCCAGGCTAATAGCAATCAGCCCCAGCATTTT	CASQANSNQPQHF
.	TRBJ2-5	.	TRBV25-1	TGTGCCAGCAGTGAATTAAGACCGGGAAAAGAGACCCAGTACTTC	CASSELRPGKETQYF
.	TRBJ2-3	.	TRBV4-1	TGCGCCAGCAGCCAAGTACGCGCAGATACGCAGTATTTT	CASSQVRADTQYF
.	TRBJ2-3	TRBD2	TRBV25-1	TGTGCCAGCAGTGAGCGGGGGGGCACAGATACGCAGTATTTT	CASSERGGTDTQYF
once	TRBJ2-4	.	TRBV30	TGTGCCTGGAGGCCAAGACAAGGACATAGGGCGTACTTC	CAWRPRQGHRAYF
few	TRBJ2-2	.	TRBV6-5	TGTGCCAGCAGTTGGACAACCGGGGAGCTGTTTTTT	CASSWTTGELFF
.	TRBJ1-1	TRBD1	TRBV2	TGTGCCAGCAACCGGGACAGGGCCTTTGCTGAAGCTTTCTTT	CASNRDRAFAEAFF